A selection of T cell receptor beta chains follows, all from one sample in a study of blood T cell repertoires in COVID-19. TCRdb keeps only in-frame clones here, not all; method: immunoSEQ multiplex PCR. The repertoire holds 90,000 to 120,000 clones, with 84% as singletons. The sequenced material came from peripheral blood. The receptor set was obtained from a human donor in a cohort sampled during active COVID-19. The CDR3 runs from the conserved cysteine through the conserved F or W.

TRBV3-1/TRBV3-2 CASSHLTANTEAFF
TRBV6-5 CASSPRQGSYYGYTF
TRBV28 CASSFLNEQFF
TRBV4-3 CASSQDTSGSWGGGEQYF
TRBV6-5 CASRRDSNSNQPQHF
TRBV4-3 CASSQDLVSGRGEQFF
TRBV18 CASSPPTAGVRQKLFF
TRBV19 CASSRQGVSTGTGELFF
TRBV5-4 CASSLASSGSYNEQFF
TRBV7-2 CASSLGGGLRTDTQYF
TRBV25-1 CASRGQGAGWMNTEAFF
TRBV7-6 CASSLGASGFANTGELFF
TRBV28 CASSRTNSNQPQHF
TRBV21-1 CASSKVVSRADRGSGNTIYF
TRBV5-1 CASLPTGGSLSTEAFF
TRBV12-3/TRBV12-4 CASSGQQGEPQHF
TRBV28 CASSLTAPGQGYGYTF